Listed here are 28 T cell receptor beta chains from one sample, sequenced in a study of blood T cell repertoires in COVID-19. Assay used: immunoSEQ multiplex PCR; TCRdb lists only in-frame clones, some missing. The sample includes roughly 250,000 clones, around 81% of them seen just once. Material for sequencing was peripheral blood. The receptors stem from a person aged 70 to 85 with COVID-19, enrolled during active disease.

The gene calls are TRBV6-5 and TRBJ2-7; TRBD2 agrees at 10 bases. The germline V gene has CDR1 MNHEY and CDR2 SVGAGI. The CDR3 has 15 residues. V lost 4 bases and J lost 6; bases outside the gene matches: 9. CDR3: CASSSSGGAKGEQYF. DNA of the CDR3: TGTGCCAGCAGTTCAAGCGGGGGGGCGAAAGGCGAGCAGTACTTC.

V gene TRBV2 combines with J gene TRBJ2-3; the match to TRBD2 covers 16 bases. The CDR3 spans 16 residues. CDR1 and CDR2 (germline): SNHLY, FYNNEI. V was clipped by 7 bases and J by 6 bases; unmatched bases: 7. The CDR3 is CASMFLGLAGGDTQYF. CDR3 nucleotides: TGTGCCAGCATGTTCCTGGGACTAGCGGGGGGGGATACGCAGTATTTT.

Only one count was recorded for this clone. The J gene is TRBJ1-2, the V gene TRBV28; tentative D call: TRBD1 (5 bases). Per the germline V gene, CDR1 is MDHEN and CDR2 is SYDVKM. This CDR3 is built from 13 residues. The V gene lost 1 base and the J gene lost 6 bases, with 9 bases spanning the gap. The CDR3 DNA reads TGTGCCAGCAGTTTATATGGGGCCAATGGCTACACCTTC. It specifies CASSLYGANGYTF.

The V and J genes are TRBV7-8 and TRBJ1-5; perhaps TRBD1 as D (5 bases). CDR1 and CDR2 (germline): SGHVS, FQNEAQ. CDR3 length equals 14 residues. V was trimmed by 2 bases and J by 5 bases, leaving 10 bases between them. The CDR3 DNA sequence: TGTGCCAGCAGCTTACAGGGCGCGGATCAGCCCCAGCATTTT. Residues: CASSLQGADQPQHF. Based on the CDR3 plus reference TRBV7-8 and TRBJ1-5, the full variable domain is GAGVSQSPRYKVAKRGQDVALRCDPISGHVSLFWYQQALGQGPEFLTYFQNEAQLDKSGLPSDRFFAERPEGSVSTLKIQRTQQEDSAVYLCASSLQGADQPQHFGDGTRLSIL.

This chain joins TRBV18 and TRBJ2-4; TRBD1 aligns across 9 bases. The germline gives CDR1 KGHSH, CDR2 LQKENI. This CDR3 contains 13 residues. V lost 3 bases, J lost 6 bases, and 0 bases stayed unmatched. The CDR3 DNA follows: TGTGCCAGCTCACCGACAGGGGGAAACATTCAGTACTTC. It yields the protein CASSPTGGNIQYF.

The chain has TRBV28 and TRBJ1-4; possible D gene TRBD1, 6 bases. This CDR3 has 15 residues. Germline assignment: CDR1 MDHEN and CDR2 SYDVKM. The V and J ends lost 7 bases and 4 bases respectively, with 16 bases between them. The CDR3, as DNA: TGTGCCAGCACCCCCTGGGGGCCGGGTAATGAAAAACTGTTTTTT. Translating gives CASTPWGPGNEKLFF. Looking up the rest from reference TRBV28 and TRBJ1-4 gives the full variable domain: DVKVTQSSRYLVKRTGEKVFLECVQDMDHENMFWYRQDPGLGLRLIYFSYDVKMKEKGDIPEGYSVSREKKERFSLILESASTNQTSMYLCASTPWGPGNEKLFFGSGTQLSVL.

This chain links TRBV5-4 with TRBJ2-3; TRBD2 matches at 9 bases. CDR1 and CDR2 from the germline V gene are SGHNT and YYREEE (reference sequence). The CDR3 totals 14 residues. With V trimmed by 4 bases and J by 4 bases, 4 bases remained unmatched. This CDR3 is CASSPRTSADTQYF. In DNA, the CDR3 is TGTGCCAGCAGCCCCAGGACTAGCGCAGATACGCAGTATTTT.

This clone appeared a few times. The chain carries TRBV11-2 and TRBJ2-2; the D gene is possibly TRBD1 (5 bases). V was pared by 1 base and J by 6 bases, with 9 bases between. The CDR3 sequence is 14 residues long. The germline V gene has CDR1 SGHAT and CDR2 FQNNGV. Written as DNA, the CDR3 is TGTGCCAGCAGCTTAGTCAGGGCGGCCGGGGAGCTGTTTTTT. This translates into CASSLVRAAGELFF.

V usage is TRBV5-8 and J usage is TRBJ2-1; 12 bases are a match to TRBD2. CDR3 size: 18 residues. V dropped 0 bases and J dropped 6; count of bases not matched to a gene: 10. Germline V gives CDR1 SGHTS, CDR2 YDEGEE. For the CDR3, the DNA is TGTGCCAGCAGCTTGGGTCGGGGACTAGCGGGTTTTGTCAATGAGCAGTTCTTC. Its translation: CASSLGRGLAGFVNEQFF.

V usage is TRBV19 and J usage is TRBJ1-1; a weak D match, TRBD1 (6 bases). The germline gives CDR1 LNHDA, CDR2 SQIVND (reference sequence). The CDR3 consists of 14 residues. V gave up 3 bases and J gave up 6 bases, with 14 bases separating them. The CDR3 loop reads CASSISQGRPEAFF. In DNA, the CDR3 is TGTGCCAGTAGTATTTCTCAGGGGAGACCTGAAGCTTTCTTT.

This chain joins TRBV5-1 and TRBJ2-2; 10 bases match TRBD2. Germline V gene data show CDR1 as SGHRS and CDR2 as YFSETQ. The CDR3 is made up of 17 amino acids. V trimming: 5 bases; J trimming: 5 bases; junction bases outside the gene matches: 12. In DNA, the CDR3 is TGCGCCAGCAGTAAGTCTAGGCTAGCGGGAGATACCGGGGAGCTGTTTTTT. It encodes CASSKSRLAGDTGELFF.

The chain combines TRBV29-1 with TRBJ2-3; the D gene is possibly TRBD2 (5 bases). The CDR3 spans 13 residues. Trimming shortened V by 2 bases and J by 8 bases, and 14 bases separated the two germline ends. CDR1 is SQVTM and CDR2 is ANQGSEA in the germline V gene. In nucleotides, the CDR3 is TGCAGCGTTGAAACAGCCCTTGAGGGTACGCAGTATTTT. Translating it yields CSVETALEGTQYF.

J is TRBJ2-5 and V is TRBV11-3; the match to TRBD2 covers 8 bases. The CDR3 consists of 15 residues. The V gene end was trimmed by 5 bases and the J gene end by 4 bases; junction bases not matched to a gene: 9. Germline CDR1 is SGHNT and CDR2 is YENEEA. DNA of the CDR3: TGTGCCAGCAGCGTGGGACTAGAACCCAGAGAGACCCAGTACTTC. This codes for CASSVGLEPRETQYF.

V is TRBV7-2 and J is TRBJ1-6; TRBD1 is a possible D gene (5 bases). V was shortened by 7 bases and J by 0 bases, with 19 bases between the two germline ends. Germline V gene data show CDR1 as SGHTA and CDR2 as FQGNSA. This CDR3 region has 18 residues. The CDR3 bases are TGTGCCAGCACAAGAAAAGCGGGGGAGAGCTCCTATAATTCACCCCTCCACTTT. Its protein is CASTRKAGESSYNSPLHF.

The chain links TRBV7-9 to TRBJ2-1; the D gene is possibly TRBD1 (6 bases). V lost 2 bases, J lost 9 bases, and 11 bases lay in between. The length of the CDR3 is 13 residues. The germline V gene encodes CDR1 SEHNR and CDR2 FQNEAQ (reference sequence). The chain's CDR3 is CASSLPGTIEQFF. CDR3 sequence (DNA): TGTGCCAGCAGCTTACCCGGGACAATTGAGCAGTTCTTC.

The chain uses TRBV5-1 and TRBJ1-1, with no clear D. The CDR3 loop spans 14 amino acids. Deletions cut 0 bases from V and 1 base from J, with 7 bases between. Per germline, CDR1 SGHRS and CDR2 YFSETQ. CDR3 in amino acids: CASSLAHRNTEAFF. The CDR3, as DNA: TGCGCCAGCAGCTTGGCACACCGGAACACTGAAGCTTTCTTT.

The V call is TRBV18, the J call TRBJ2-1, with D maybe TRBD2 (5 bases). CDR1 and CDR2 (germline): KGHSH, LQKENI. V shed 2 bases and J shed 0 bases, with 8 bases lying between them. CDR3 size: 15 residues. The CDR3 sequence: CASSPWESSYNEQFF. DNA of the CDR3: TGTGCCAGCTCACCATGGGAGAGCTCCTACAATGAGCAGTTCTTC.

The V gene is TRBV7-6, the J gene TRBJ2-3, with 13 bases identical to TRBD2. The length of the CDR3 is 17 residues. V lost 6 bases to trimming and J lost 4 bases; unmatched junction nucleotides: 10. The germline gives CDR1 SGHVS, CDR2 FNYEAQ. CDR3 residues: CASSTSGGASGADTQYF. The CDR3 nucleotides are TGTGCCAGCAGTACTAGCGGGGGGGCTTCTGGGGCAGATACGCAGTATTTT.

The rearrangement joins TRBV4-3 to TRBJ2-7, with 8 positions matching TRBD1. Germline CDR1 is LGHNA and CDR2 is YSLEER. The CDR3 has 16 amino acids. Unmatched junction bases numbered 11, after V lost 3 bases and J lost 4 bases. The CDR3: CASSQQGAGGSYEQYF. The CDR3 bases are TGCGCCAGCAGCCAGCAAGGGGCAGGGGGCTCTTACGAGCAGTACTTC.

Turning to this clone: Other DNA sequences within the sample encode an identical CDR3. The rearrangement links TRBV27 to TRBJ2-7; the match to TRBD2 covers 8 bases. Per germline, CDR1 MNHEY and CDR2 SMNVEV (reference sequence). With V trimmed by 5 bases and J by 3 bases, 3 bases remained unmatched. This CDR3 is 13 amino acids long. This CDR3 reads CASSLAGGYEQYF. As DNA, the CDR3 is TGTGCCAGCAGTCTTGCGGGGGGCTACGAGCAGTACTTC.

The chain combines TRBV5-4 with TRBJ2-5; 7 nucleotides line up with TRBD1. The CDR3 extends over 13 amino acids. V lost 9 bases to trimming and J lost 2 bases; unmatched junction nucleotides: 7. CDR1 is SGHNT and CDR2 is YYREEE in the germline V gene (reference sequence). In DNA form, the CDR3 reads TGTGCCACTCGTCGGGGACAGCAAGAGACCCAGTACTTC. Its translation is CATRRGQQETQYF.

The chain links TRBV30 to TRBJ2-7; 11 bases agree with TRBD2. Germline CDR1 is GTSNPN and CDR2 is SVGIG (reference sequence). This CDR3 is 16 amino acids long. After removal of 1 base from V and 5 bases from J, the junction contained 10 bases not matched to a gene. The DNA of the CDR3 is TGTGCCTGGAGTGAACTAGCGGGGGCCCCTTCCCACGAGCAGTACTTC. The encoded protein is CAWSELAGAPSHEQYF.

This sequence joins TRBV29-1 and TRBJ2-1; 11 bases are a match to TRBD2. Germline CDR1 SQVTM, CDR2 ANQGSEA. The J segment lost 4 bases and the V segment lost 7 bases, leaving 6 bases of the junction unmatched. This CDR3 region has 14 residues. CDR3 bases: TGCAGCGGTTCGACTAGCGGGGTTTACAATGAGCAGTTCTTC. Residues: CSGSTSGVYNEQFF.

This rearrangement joins TRBV9 to TRBJ1-2; D might be TRBD1 (6 bases). Trimming shortened V by 3 bases and J by 5 bases, and 14 bases separated the two germline ends. CDR3 length: 14 residues. Looked up from germline, CDR1 is SGDLS and CDR2 is YYNGEE. The CDR3 loop reads CASSARTEGYGYTF. The CDR3 DNA reads TGTGCCAGCAGCGCCCGGACAGAGGGTTATGGCTACACCTTC.

This sequence joins TRBV27 and TRBJ1-5; 7 bases align to TRBD1. The J segment lost 7 bases and the V segment lost 2 bases, leaving 5 bases of the junction unmatched. This CDR3 has 14 residues. Germline CDR1 reads MNHEY; CDR2 reads SMNVEV (reference sequence). DNA of the CDR3: TGTGCCAGCAGTTTACGACAGGGCTGGCAGCCCCAGCATTTT. It codes for CASSLRQGWQPQHF.

In its sample, this clone was seen once. V gene TRBV7-2 combines with J gene TRBJ1-5, with D maybe TRBD1 (5 bases). Trimming stripped 4 bases from V and 7 bases from J, with 14 bases between. This CDR3 has 14 residues. Germline CDR1 SGHTA, CDR2 FQGNSA. The CDR3 is CASSSVQGVQPQHF. The CDR3 region has the DNA TGTGCCAGCAGCTCGGTTCAAGGGGTCCAGCCCCAGCATTTT. Complete variable domain (other parts from reference TRBV7-2 and TRBJ1-5): GAGVSQSPSNKVTEKGKDVELRCDPISGHTALYWYRQSLGQGLEFLIYFQGNSAPDKSGLPSDRFSAERTGGSVSTLTIQRTQQEDSAVYLCASSSVQGVQPQHFGDGTRLSIL.

The chain has TRBV7-2 and TRBJ2-1, with 7 bases lining up with TRBD1. This CDR3 comprises 16 residues. Germline V gives CDR1 SGHTA, CDR2 FQGNSA. V was pared by 0 bases and J by 2 bases, with 4 bases of the junction left unmatched. Here the CDR3 DNA reads TGTGCCAGCAGCTTAGCGGGACAGCGAACCTACAATGAGCAGTTCTTC. Translated, it gives CASSLAGQRTYNEQFF.

The chain carries TRBV28 and TRBJ1-5; 8 nucleotides match TRBD1. The germline V gene encodes CDR1 MDHEN and CDR2 SYDVKM. The V gene end was trimmed by 5 bases and the J gene end by 4 bases; junction bases not matched to a gene: 7. The CDR3 is 15 residues long. Here the CDR3 DNA reads TGTGCCAGCAGTCCCGGGACAGGATTTAATCAGCCCCAGCATTTT. It specifies CASSPGTGFNQPQHF.